The sequence of this T cell receptor beta chain was determined in a study of T cells after yellow fever vaccination. This clonotype came up many times. Trimming took 5 bases from V and 5 from J; bases not matched to a gene: 5. CDR1 and CDR2 (germline): SGHVS, FNYEAQ. The length of the CDR3 is 13 residues. TCRdb re-analysed the 5' RACE reads in MiXCR, keeping a single row per CDR3 protein. Counted here are 280,000 or so distinct CDR3 sequences, less than 9.5% occurring once; the ten biggest clones make up about 3%. This clonotype was obtained from a man between 18 and 35 years old who received the YFV17D yellow fever vaccine. The V and J genes are TRBV7-6 and TRBJ1-1, with 7 nucleotides matching TRBD1. The sample here was CD4+ T cells sorted from PBMCs, taken 5 days after the yellow fever booster vaccination. The DNA for the CDR3 is TGTGCCAGCAGCGTCAGGGGGGAGACTGAAGCTTTCTTT. Translation: CASSVRGETEAFF.